The following is a TCR beta chain sequence with its context. Clones were read by immunoSEQ multiplex PCR, and TCRdb kept only the in-frame ones, dropping some. The sample has 250,000 to 300,000 clones, around 90% seen once. These data come from a study of blood T cell repertoires in COVID-19. Everyone who took part was roughly 18 to 89 years old, and they came from about two dozen US areas. V shed 5 bases and J 6 bases; nucleotides not matched to a gene: 14. The CDR3 spans 17 residues. Germline loops: CDR1 SGHTA, CDR2 FQGTGA. The sequenced material came from PBMCs or T cells enriched from blood (not recorded which). The V call is TRBV7-3, the J call TRBJ2-1; 9 bases align to TRBD2. This sequence was found in a middle-aged woman who had recovered from COVID-19. The CDR3 protein is CASSALSGSPLGNEQFF. As DNA, the CDR3 is TGTGCCAGCAGCGCACTTAGCGGGAGCCCGTTGGGCAATGAGCAGTTCTTC. The variable domain in full, completed from reference TRBV7-3 and TRBJ2-1, reads GAGVSQTPSNKVTEKGKYVELRCDPISGHTALYWYRQSLGQGPEFLIYFQGTGAADDSGLPNDRFFAVRPEGSVSTLKIQRTERGDSAVYLCASSALSGSPLGNEQFFGPGTRLTVL.